This T cell receptor beta chain is drawn from a study of cytomegalovirus exposure and HLA in healthy donors. Germline loops: CDR1 LNHDA, CDR2 SQIVND (reference sequence). The length of the CDR3 is 14 residues. Trimming took 6 bases from V and 4 from J; bases not matched to a gene: 4. General study points: Researchers reported from a later analysis that most CMV-associated TCR beta chains appeared HLA-restricted. At a 0.05 false discovery rate, a later analysis found over 15,000 TCR beta sequences to be associated with HLA alleles.

As for this clone: Its cognate antigen is unknown.

60 Vbeta and 13 Jbeta primers were used in PCR. The repertoire was sequenced with immunoSEQ multiplex PCR; TCRdb's copy has only in-frame clones and lacks some. The sample has about 130,000 clones; about two thirds are singletons. The sequence was obtained from a man aged 30 to 39 in good health and CMV-seronegative. The chain carries TRBV19 and TRBJ2-1; 9 positions agree with TRBD1. Sample: PBMCs. The CDR3 DNA sequence: TGTGCCAGTAGCCAGACAGGGGGGTACAATGAGCAGTTCTTC. Protein sequence: CASSQTGGYNEQFF.